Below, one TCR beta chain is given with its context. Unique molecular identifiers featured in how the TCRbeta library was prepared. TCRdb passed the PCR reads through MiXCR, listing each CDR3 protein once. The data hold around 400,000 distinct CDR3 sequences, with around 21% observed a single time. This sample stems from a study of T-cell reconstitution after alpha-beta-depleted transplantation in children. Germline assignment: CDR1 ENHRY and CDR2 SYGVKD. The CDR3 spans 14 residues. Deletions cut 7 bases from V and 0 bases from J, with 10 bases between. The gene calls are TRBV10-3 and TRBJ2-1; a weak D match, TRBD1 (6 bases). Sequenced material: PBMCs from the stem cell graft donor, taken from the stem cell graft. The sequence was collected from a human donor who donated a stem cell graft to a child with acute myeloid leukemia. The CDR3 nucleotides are TGTGCCATCACTGGGGGCCTCTCCTACAATGAGCAGTTCTTC. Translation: CAITGGLSYNEQFF.